What follows are 21 T cell receptor beta chains derived from one specimen sequenced in a study of blood T cells in healthy people across ages. A second PCR, run for roughly 7 to 12 cycles, used a sample-barcoded 5' primer plus a J-beta primer mix. TCRdb independently ran MiXCR on the 5' RACE reads; one entry per CDR3 protein. The sample records 1.5 million to 2 million distinct CDR3 sequences, 28% being singletons. The material sequenced was blood. These receptor sequences come from a woman in her 30s in good health.

Only one count was recorded for this clonotype. One base away lies a much larger clone, so this may be a sequencing read error. CDR3 region: CSVAGTEANYGYTF. The CDR3 coding sequence is TGCAGCGTTGCCGGGACGGAAGCTAACTATGGCTACACCTTC. This rearrangement joins TRBV29-1 to TRBJ1-2; D is possibly TRBD1 (5 bases). This CDR3 has 14 residues. Trimming took 4 bases from V and 0 from J, leaving 12 bases between them. Germline CDR1 reads SQVTM; CDR2 reads ANQGSEA.

Points on this clonotype: A much more abundant neighbour one base away suggests this may be a read error. The chain is built from TRBV9 and TRBJ2-3; D is unresolved. CDR1 is SGDLS, CDR2 YYNGEE, per germline. The CDR3 has 15 residues. As DNA, the CDR3 is TGTGTCAGCAGCGTGGGTCCTCCCTTAAGGGATACGCAGTATTTT. Translated, it gives CVSSVGPPLRDTQYF.

This chain uses TRBV6-1 with TRBJ2-7; tentatively, D is TRBD1 (6 bases). The CDR3 length is 11 residues. V lost 10 bases and J lost 2, with 9 bases in between. Germline CDR1 reads MNHNS; CDR2 reads SASEGT. CDR3 region: CATGTTYEQYF. In DNA form, the CDR3 reads TGTGCCACCGGGACAACCTACGAGCAGTACTTC.

The chain has TRBV5-1 and TRBJ1-2, with unresolved D. Germline V gene data show CDR1 as SGHRS and CDR2 as YFSETQ. CDR3 length: 14 residues. V lost 0 bases, J lost 8 bases, and 14 bases lay in between. CDR3 region: CASSLVLGEDGYTF. The CDR3 region has the DNA TGCGCCAGCAGCTTGGTTCTAGGAGAGGACGGCTACACCTTC.

This clonotype was found many times. V gene TRBV21-1 combines with J gene TRBJ2-7; the table's D gene call, TRBD2, was not cross checked with the DNA. TRBV21-1 is labeled a pseudogene. There are 15 residues in the CDR3. CDR3 sequence (DNA): TGTGCCAGCAGCCCCCGCAGGCCAAAAATCTACGAGCAGTACTTC. It translates to CASSPRRPKIYEQYF.

The CDR3 coding sequence is TGTGCCAGTAGTATATCAGGGAATCCTCGATGGGGCTACACCTTC. Amino acid sequence: CASSISGNPRWGYTF. The chain couples TRBV19 to TRBJ1-2; the D gene is possibly TRBD1 (5 bases). The V and J ends lost 2 bases and 8 bases respectively, with 18 bases between them. CDR3 length equals 15 residues. Germline V lookup: CDR1 LNHDA, CDR2 SQIVND (reference sequence).

Many counts were recorded for this clonotype. The chain links TRBV29-1 to TRBJ1-2; D uncertain. The CDR3 spans 12 residues. V gave up 3 bases and J gave up 3 bases, with 8 bases separating them. The germline V gene has CDR1 SQVTM and CDR2 ANQGSEA. In nucleotides, the CDR3 is TGCAGCGTTGAGGCGCAAGACTATGGCTACACCTTC. Protein: CSVEAQDYGYTF.

The rearrangement links TRBV28 to TRBJ2-7, with 8 bases that match TRBD1. In germline, CDR1 is MDHEN, CDR2 SYDVKM. CDR3 length: 13 amino acids. With 3 bases clipped from V and 6 bases from J, the junction kept 4 bases outside the gene matches. CDR3 sequence (DNA): TGTGCCAGCAGTTTCCCCAGGGGGCGCGAGCAGTACTTC. It encodes CASSFPRGREQYF.

The V call is TRBV2, the J call TRBJ2-7, with D perhaps TRBD1 (6 bases). V lost 6 bases and J 2 bases, leaving 14 bases between the germline ends. The CDR3 contains 14 residues. CDR1 is SNHLY and CDR2 is FYNNEI in the germline V gene. The chain's CDR3 is CASRLHRAPYEQYF. The CDR3 nucleotides are TGTGCCAGCAGGCTTCACAGGGCCCCCTACGAGCAGTACTTC.

This clonotype has at least ten counts. The rearrangement links TRBV29-1 to TRBJ2-4; 7 bases map to TRBD2. V lost 0 bases, J lost 6 bases, and 8 bases stayed unmatched. The V gene's germline CDR1 is SQVTM and CDR2 ANQGSEA. The CDR3 is 15 residues long. The CDR3 nucleotides are TGCAGCGTTGAAGACTGGGGGAGGGGATTAAACATTCAGTACTTC. Protein sequence: CSVEDWGRGLNIQYF. The whole variable domain, filled in from reference TRBV29-1 and TRBJ2-4, reads SAVISQKPSRDICQRGTSLTIQCQVDSQVTMMFWYRQQPGQSLTLIATANQGSEATYESGFVIDKFPISRPNLTFSTLTVSNMSPEDSSIYLCSVEDWGRGLNIQYFGAGTRLSVL.

The V and J genes are TRBV24-1 and TRBJ2-2; 11 bases map to TRBD1. The CDR3 sequence is 18 residues long. After removal of 10 bases from V and 0 bases from J, the junction contained 12 bases not matched to a gene. Germline V lookup: CDR1 KGHDR, CDR2 SFDVKD. CDR3 coding DNA: TGTGCCACTCGCGCCGGGACAGGGGGTGGGTCGAACACCGGGGAGCTGTTTTTT. This gives the protein CATRAGTGGGSNTGELFF.

This clonotype was detected a few times. This chain uses TRBV29-1 with TRBJ2-1; D perhaps matches TRBD2 (7 bases). CDR1 and CDR2 (germline): SQVTM, ANQGSEA. The CDR3 totals 15 residues. V was shortened by 0 bases and J by 4 bases, with 13 bases between the two germline ends. CDR3 coding DNA: TGCAGCGTTGAAGATCGGGGGGCAGGATACAATGAGCAGTTCTTC. Protein: CSVEDRGAGYNEQFF.

This clonotype has more than one count but fewer than ten. The rearrangement uses TRBV29-1 and TRBJ2-3; no firm D call. CDR1 and CDR2 from the germline V gene are SQVTM and ANQGSEA. Deletions cut 4 bases from V and 3 bases from J, with 8 bases between. The CDR3 is 12 residues long. The chain's CDR3 is CSVVVETDTQYF. As DNA, the CDR3 is TGCAGCGTTGTGGTAGAAACAGATACGCAGTATTTT.

This clonotype showed up just a few times. The J gene is TRBJ2-1, the V gene TRBV30; no reliable D call. Trimming removed 4 bases at V and 9 bases at J, with 13 bases between. Germline CDR1 is GTSNPN and CDR2 is SVGIG (reference sequence). This CDR3 has 12 amino acids. The CDR3 loop reads CAWKGRLGEQFF. The DNA for the CDR3 is TGTGCCTGGAAGGGAAGGCTGGGTGAGCAGTTCTTC.

About this clonotype: The junction does not match germline at one end; this may be a read error. This rearrangement joins TRBV7-9 to TRBJ2-4; possible D gene TRBD1, 6 bases. With the DNA end fitting TRBJ2-7 better, the J assignment may be wrong. Germline CDR1 reads SEHNR; CDR2 reads FQNEAQ (reference sequence). The CDR3 contains 14 residues. In DNA, the CDR3 is TGTGACAGCAGCTTCGGGACAACAACAGGCGAGCAGTACTTC. Protein: CDSSFGTTTGEQYF.

Only a few counts were recorded for this clonotype. The gene calls are TRBV30 and TRBJ2-5; tentative D call: TRBD1 (6 bases). The CDR3 sequence is 14 residues long. Trimming cost V 0 bases and J 5 bases, with 13 bases left between them. Germline V lookup: CDR1 GTSNPN, CDR2 SVGIG (reference sequence). Here the CDR3 reads CAWSVTGWGETQYF. CDR3 in DNA: TGTGCCTGGAGTGTTACAGGGTGGGGGGAGACCCAGTACTTC.

This clonotype appeared once. This chain joins TRBV5-1 and TRBJ2-5, with TRBD1 matching over 10 bases. This CDR3 is built from 16 residues. J was trimmed by 1 base and V by 0 bases; bases with no gene match: 3. Germline V CDR1 and CDR2: SGHRS, YFSETQ. The DNA for the CDR3 is TGCGCCAGCAGCTTGGGGGGACAGGGGTTCCAAGAGACCCAGTACTTC. It translates to CASSLGGQGFQETQYF.

The chain employs TRBV7-9 and TRBJ2-5, with 13 positions matching TRBD2. V was pared by 7 bases and J by 3 bases, with 2 bases of the junction left unmatched. Germline lookup yields CDR1 SEHNR and CDR2 FQNEAQ (reference sequence). The CDR3 covers 14 residues. For the CDR3, the DNA is TGTGCCAGCACCGGGACTAGCGGGGAAGAGACCCAGTACTTC. Translated: CASTGTSGEETQYF.

This clonotype was counted many times. The chain is built from TRBV12-3 or TRBV12-4 and TRBJ2-4, with a weak D call TRBD1 (6 bases). Between the trimmed V and J ends, which lost 5 bases and 8 bases, there was a span of 16 bases. The CDR3 loop spans 14 amino acids. CDR3 sequence (DNA): TGTGCCAGCAGTCCTCAGGGGCGTCGGTACATTCAGTACTTC. Protein: CASSPQGRRYIQYF.

The chain couples TRBV6-2 or TRBV6-3 to TRBJ2-5, with 11 positions matching TRBD2. The end of the DNA fits TRBJ2-7 better, so the J call may be wrong. The CDR3 has 14 amino acids. In germline, CDR1 is MNHEY, CDR2 SVGEGT. The CDR3 nucleotides are TGTGCCAGCAGTACTAGCGGGGGAAAGTACGAGCAGTACTTC. Amino acids: CASSTSGGKYEQYF.

Notes on this clonotype: One junction end does not reproduce the germline sequence, and a read error may be involved. The V gene is TRBV7-2, the J gene TRBJ2-2; D is unclear. Germline CDR1 and CDR2: SGHTA and FQGNSA. The CDR3 has 14 amino acids. This chain's CDR3 is CASRLDGNTGELFF. In DNA form, the CDR3 reads TGTGCCAGCAGACTCGACGGTAACACCGGTGAGCTGTTTTTT.